This record concerns one T cell receptor (beta chain) sequence. Its antigen is currently unknown. This sample was taken from a study of identical twins. Overall study findings and caveats: Clonotypes of the beta chain that were abundant in cord blood carried fewer insertions (memory repertoires showed none).

TCRdb called the 5' RACE reads again in MiXCR, with one record for every CDR3 protein. The data hold 350,000 to 600,000 distinct CDR3 sequences, with around 14% observed a single time. Trimming left V 4 bases short and J 4 bases short, with 14 bases between. The germline V gene has CDR1 SQVTM and CDR2 ANQGSEA. This CDR3 has 13 amino acids. These data were also reused for a study on yellow fever vaccine responses in identical twins.

This receptor was obtained from a woman in her late teens or twenties in good health. Input material: CD4+ T cells sorted from blood. V usage is TRBV29-1 and J usage is TRBJ2-7; D possibly uses TRBD1 or TRBD2 (5 bases each). The CDR3 is CSVAGITGYEQYF. The CDR3 DNA sequence: TGCAGCGTTGCAGGGATAACGGGGTACGAGCAGTACTTC.